This entry concerns a single T cell receptor (beta chain). The data derive from a study of cytomegalovirus exposure and HLA in healthy donors. There are 18 residues in the CDR3. Looked up from germline, CDR1 is LNHDA and CDR2 is SQIVND (reference sequence). V lost 1 base to trimming and J lost 0 bases; unmatched junction nucleotides: 11. Vbeta (60) and Jbeta (13) primers were used in the PCR. Clones were read by immunoSEQ multiplex PCR, and TCRdb kept only the in-frame ones, dropping some. The data show 100,000 to 150,000 clones, around 80% seen once. Source material: PBMCs. The TCR sequence derives from a woman aged 55-69 years in good health and CMV-seropositive. This rearrangement joins TRBV19 to TRBJ1-2; 7 nucleotides match TRBD1. CDR3 protein: CASSIVGGQESSNYGYTF. The CDR3 DNA is TGTGCCAGTAGTATAGTAGGAGGACAGGAGTCGTCTAACTATGGCTACACCTTC.